The T cell receptor beta chain under discussion was sequenced for a study of control samples from healthy donors and cancer patients. Deletions cut 3 bases from V and 1 base from J, with 10 bases between. Germline V CDR1 and CDR2: SNHLY, FYNNEI. CDR3 length: 15 residues. TCRdb keeps only in-frame clones here, not all; method: immunoSEQ multiplex PCR. The sample consists of some 80,000 clones, roughly 89% of them appearing once. The clonotype originates from an older woman with head and neck cancer. Sequences were obtained from PBMCs. The V call is TRBV2, the J call TRBJ1-3; D gene unclear. The CDR3: CASSDHYSSGNTIYF. CDR3 sequence (DNA): TGTGCCAGCAGTGACCATTATAGTTCTGGAAACACCATATATTTT. The whole variable domain, filled in from reference TRBV2 and TRBJ1-3, reads EPEVTQTPSHQVTQMGQEVILRCVPISNHLYFYWYRQILGQKVEFLVSFYNNEISEKSEIFDDQFSVERPDGSNFTLKIRSTKLEDSAMYFCASSDHYSSGNTIYFGEGSWLTVV.